These T cell receptor beta chains were read from a single sample in a study of blood T cells in healthy people across ages. In TCRdb, the 5' RACE reads were re-called with MiXCR into one record per CDR3 protein. The table has about 1.4 million distinct CDR3 sequences, roughly 60% seen once; the top ten hold roughly 6.3%. Sequences were obtained from blood. The receptors come from a man between 18 and 29 years old in good health. Each CDR3 is given with its conserved first and last residue. The D gene is left open where the match is weak. Part of the rows lack a size; the others show once, few, many or a class for expanded clones.

>few|TRBV6-2/TRBV6-3|TRBJ2-6|-
TGTGCCAGCAGTTACAATAACTATGGATCTGGGGCCAACGTCCTGACTTTC
CASSYNNYGSGANVLTF
>-|TRBV14|TRBJ2-7|-
TGTGCCAGCAGCCAATGGTCAGGGAGCTCCTACGAGCAGTACTTC
CASSQWSGSSYEQYF
>-|TRBV4-3|TRBJ2-2|-
TGCGCCAGCAGCCAGCCAGGGTTAGGCGGGGAGCTGTTTTTT
CASSQPGLGGELFF
>few|TRBV4-3|TRBJ2-7|-
TGCGCCAGCAGCCAAGAAGGCCCAGGGACCTACGAGCAGTACTTC
CASSQEGPGTYEQYF
>-|TRBV28|TRBJ2-7|-
TGTGCCAGCAGTACCGGGACACAAAGCTCCTACGAGCAGTACTTC
CASSTGTQSSYEQYF
>-|TRBV25-1|TRBJ1-2|-
TGTGCCAGCAGTTTGGATCTGGAGGGCTACACCTTC
CASSLDLEGYTF
>-|TRBV5-6|TRBJ1-1|-
TGTGCCAGCAGCTTAGGACGTCAGAACACTGAAGCTTTCTTT
CASSLGRQNTEAFF
>-|TRBV7-2|TRBJ2-7|TRBD2
TGTGCCAGCAGCTTAGTATTAGCGGGAGTCGTTCACGAGCAGTACTTC
CASSLVLAGVVHEQYF
>-|TRBV11-1|TRBJ2-1|TRBD2
TGTGCCAGCAGCCCCCAGGGGAAAAGCGGGGGTAGTGAGCAGTTCTTC
CASSPQGKSGGSEQFF
>-|TRBV20-1|TRBJ1-2|-
TGCAGTGCTAGAATAGATCCCCCAGCCTCGAACTATGGCTACACCTTC
CSARIDPPASNYGYTF
>once|TRBV7-8|TRBJ2-7|TRBD1
TGTGCCAGCAGCTCGCCCGGGCAGGGGGCGTCCTACGAGCAGTACTTC
CASSSPGQGASYEQYF
>-|TRBV10-3|TRBJ2-5|-
TGTGCCATGAGTCAAATCCGGGACAACCGGGAGCAGTACTTC
CAMSQIRDNREQYF
>-|TRBV24-1|TRBJ1-5|-
TGTGCCACCAGTGGAGGACACAGTCAGCCCCAGCATTTT
CATSGGHSQPQHF
>-|TRBV20-1|TRBJ2-4|-
TGCAGTGCTAGAGCGGCAATAGCCAAAAACATTCAGTACTTC
CSARAAIAKNIQYF
>many|TRBV20-1|TRBJ2-7|TRBD2
TGCAGTGCGCGGACTAGCGGGGCCTACGAGCAGTACTTC
CSARTSGAYEQYF
>-|TRBV4-1|TRBJ1-3|TRBD1
TGCGCCAGCAGACCCATTACAGGGGCTAGCTCTGGAAACACCATATATTTT
CASRPITGASSGNTIYF
>-|TRBV5-6|TRBJ1-5|-
TGTGCCAGCAGCCCCCGGCCTGTCTGGAGATGGCAGCCCCAGCATTTT
CASSPRPVWRWQPQHF
>-|TRBV6-1|TRBJ2-3|-
TGTGCCAGCAGTGAAGTCTGGAACCCGGGGACTAGCACAGATACGCAGTATTTT
CASSEVWNPGTSTDTQYF
>-|TRBV18|TRBJ2-3|TRBD2
TGTGCCAGCTCACCGACGTGGACTAGCGGGGGCTTCACAGATACGCAGTATTTT
CASSPTWTSGGFTDTQYF
>-|TRBV3-1|TRBJ2-7|-
TGTGCCAGCAGCCAAAGACGGTACGAGCAGTACTTC
CASSQRRYEQYF
>-|TRBV12-3/TRBV12-4|TRBJ2-3|TRBD2
TGTGCCAGCAGTTCCCCGTGGACTAGCGGGGGGGACACAGATACGCAGTATTTT
CASSSPWTSGGDTDTQYF
>-|TRBV3-1|TRBJ2-1|TRBD2
TGTGCCAGCAGCCAAGAACTAGCGGGAGAAGGCAATGAGCAGTTCTTC
CASSQELAGEGNEQFF
>once|TRBV20-1|TRBJ2-3|TRBD2
TGCAGTGCTAGAGATCCAGCGGGAGAAACAGATACGCAGTATTTT
CSARDPAGETDTQYF
>-|TRBV28|TRBJ1-1|-
TGTGCCAGCAAATGGGGGGCGAGCCCTGAAGCTTTCTTT
CASKWGASPEAFF
>-|TRBV10-3|TRBJ2-7|-
TGTGCCATCAGTGAGCCCGACTCCTACGAGCAGTACTTC
CAISEPDSYEQYF